What follows are 9 T cell receptor beta chains derived from one specimen sequenced in a study of control samples from healthy donors and cancer patients. Measured with immunoSEQ multiplex PCR; TCRdb has only the in-frame clones, and not every one. The repertoire has about 140,000 clones, around nine tenths of them found once; the top ten carry about 11%. Material: blood. The receptors here all came from a young man in good health.

J is TRBJ2-7 and V is TRBV7-8; TRBD1 agrees at 8 bases. V was clipped by 1 base and J by 1 base; unmatched bases: 3. CDR3 length: 15 residues. Germline V gene sequence: CDR1 SGHVS, CDR2 FQNEAQ. In nucleotides, the CDR3 is TGTGCCAGCAGCTTAGTCAGGGGGCCTTCCTACGAGCAGTACTTC. Its translation: CASSLVRGPSYEQYF.

This clone was picked up a small number of times. V gene TRBV5-1 combines with J gene TRBJ1-1; D may be TRBD1 (5 bases). CDR1 and CDR2 from the germline V gene are SGHRS and YFSETQ. There are 15 residues in the CDR3. With 5 bases removed from V and 4 bases from J, the gap between germline ends came to 18 bases. The CDR3 loop is CASRKVEGLSTEAFF. The CDR3, as DNA: TGCGCCAGCAGGAAGGTCGAGGGGCTGAGCACTGAAGCTTTCTTT.

The genes are TRBV4-1 and TRBJ1-1; D gene uncertain. The CDR3 contains 16 residues. Germline V gene sequence: CDR1 MGHRA, CDR2 YSYEKL. V dropped 1 base and J dropped 1 base, with 13 bases sitting between them. The CDR3: CASSQVWPGTNTEAFF. In nucleotides, the CDR3 is TGCGCCAGCAGCCAAGTGTGGCCAGGCACGAACACTGAAGCTTTCTTT.

The V gene is TRBV7-8, the J gene TRBJ1-3; no clear D. The CDR3 has 17 amino acids. Trimming removed 1 base at V and 0 bases at J, with 13 bases between. The germline CDR1 and CDR2 sequences are SGHVS and FQNEAQ. The CDR3 bases are TGTGCCAGCAGCTTAGTATTCGGCGGAGCCTCTGGAAACACCATATATTTT. Its translation: CASSLVFGGASGNTIYF.

The J gene is TRBJ2-7, the V gene TRBV12-3 or TRBV12-4; unclear D gene. This CDR3 comprises 13 residues. V lost 6 bases to trimming and J lost 0 bases, with 9 bases between them. In DNA form, the CDR3 reads TGTGCCAGCAGATATACTGGCTCCTACGAGCAGTACTTC. This encodes CASRYTGSYEQYF.

The chain links TRBV19 to TRBJ1-2; D uncertain. The CDR3 sequence is 15 residues long. Germline CDR1 LNHDA, CDR2 SQIVND (reference sequence). V was cut by 3 bases and J by 4 bases, with 15 bases left in between. CDR3 protein: CASSMLLERVYGYTF. CDR3 coding DNA: TGTGCCAGTAGTATGTTATTAGAAAGGGTCTATGGCTACACCTTC.

Remarks on this clone: The identical CDR3 is also encoded by other nucleotide sequences in the sample. This chain joins TRBV11-2 and TRBJ2-7; D might be TRBD1 or TRBD2, each matching 5 bases. The CDR3 spans 13 residues. Germline values: CDR1 SGHAT, CDR2 FQNNGV. Trimming left V 5 bases short and J 4 bases short, with 12 bases between. This chain's CDR3 is CASSPGEGYEQYF. DNA of the CDR3: TGTGCCAGCAGCCCCGGAGAGGGGTACGAGCAGTACTTC.

The chain links TRBV4-3 to TRBJ1-4, with D possibly TRBD1 on 5 matching bases. Germline V gene sequence: CDR1 LGHNA, CDR2 YSLEER. This CDR3 contains 15 residues. V was pared by 0 bases and J by 8 bases, with 13 bases between. DNA for the CDR3: TGCGCCAGCAGCCAAGATCTGGGGACCCAAGAAAAACTGTTTTTT. Protein product: CASSQDLGTQEKLFF.

The chain is built from TRBV29-1 and TRBJ2-7; 8 bases align to TRBD1. The V gene's germline CDR1 is SQVTM and CDR2 ANQGSEA. V was clipped by 2 bases and J by 2 bases; unmatched bases: 5. The CDR3 has 14 residues. CDR3 sequence reads: CSVEPRDRPYEQYF. CDR3 DNA sequence: TGCAGCGTTGAACCCCGGGACAGGCCCTACGAGCAGTACTTC.